This passage covers 20 T cell receptor beta chains from one sample sequenced in a study of shared clonotypes between healthy human individuals. The method was immunoSEQ multiplex PCR; TCRdb's version includes in-frame clones alone and lacks a portion of them. In the table there are fewer than 1.8 million clones, less than 99% of which are singletons. The sequenced sample consisted of naive CD4+ T cells sorted from blood. Subset meaning: CD45RA+ positively selected. The receptors shown here come from a man aged 25-45 years in good health.

The rearrangement uses TRBV9 and TRBJ2-5; weak D call: TRBD2 (5 bases). This CDR3 is built from 14 residues. Germline CDR1 and CDR2: SGDLS and YYNGEE. Trimming removed 4 bases from V and 7 bases from J, with 17 bases in between. The CDR3 region is CASSLEGPTGTQYF. CDR3 nucleotides: TGTGCCAGCAGCTTAGAGGGCCCGACGGGGACCCAGTACTTC.

The chain employs TRBV13 and TRBJ2-1; 11 bases align to TRBD2. The CDR3 length is 16 residues. V dropped 6 bases and J dropped 6; count of bases not matched to a gene: 10. Germline V gene lookup returns CDR1 PRHDT and CDR2 FYEKMQ (reference sequence). The CDR3 DNA follows: TGTGCCAGCAGGCTCTCGGTAGCGGGAGGGGGCAATGAGCAGTTCTTC. Amino acid sequence: CASRLSVAGGGNEQFF.

In DNA, the CDR3 is TGTGCCAGCTCTAAGGCAGGGGGATTCAACACTGAAGCTTTCTTT. It encodes CASSKAGGFNTEAFF. The chain is built from TRBV6-1 and TRBJ1-1, with 7 bases aligning to TRBD1. V was pared by 8 bases and J by 2 bases, with 11 bases of the junction left unmatched. CDR3 length: 15 amino acids. Germline V lookup: CDR1 MNHNS, CDR2 SASEGT.

This chain connects TRBV7-2 to TRBJ2-7; 8 bases are a match to TRBD2. The CDR3 sequence is 15 residues long. Germline V gene sequence: CDR1 SGHTA, CDR2 FQGNSA. The ends lost 4 bases at V and 3 bases at J; junction bases unmatched: 8. CDR3 nucleotide sequence: TGTGCCAGCAGCTCCAGCGGGAGCGTCGTCTACGAGCAGTACTTC. Amino acid sequence: CASSSSGSVVYEQYF.

The CDR3 loop is CASSLGDEGDEQFF. In DNA form, the CDR3 reads TGCGCCAGCAGCTTGGGCGATGAGGGGGATGAGCAGTTCTTC. This rearrangement joins TRBV5-1 to TRBJ2-1, with D perhaps matching TRBD1 (6 bases). The CDR3 extends over 14 amino acids. Trimming took 0 bases from V and 8 from J, leaving 12 bases between them. Germline CDR1 SGHRS, CDR2 YFSETQ. Filled out from reference TRBV5-1 and TRBJ2-1, the complete variable domain reads KAGVTQTPRYLIKTRGQQVTLSCSPISGHRSVSWYQQTPGQGLQFLFEYFSETQRNKGNFPGRFSGRQFSNSRSEMNVSTLELGDSALYLCASSLGDEGDEQFFGPGTRLTVL.

V and J are TRBV5-1 and TRBJ2-1; a possible D gene is TRBD2 (5 bases). This CDR3 is built from 13 residues. Germline CDR1 is SGHRS and CDR2 is YFSETQ. With 4 bases removed from V and 7 bases from J, the gap between germline ends came to 12 bases. As DNA, the CDR3 is TGCGCCAGCAGCCGAGGGTCTCGGAATGAGCAGTTCTTC. Translated, it gives CASSRGSRNEQFF.

This sequence joins TRBV11-3 and TRBJ2-1, with 11 positions matching TRBD2. CDR3 length equals 15 residues. Looked up from germline, CDR1 is SGHNT and CDR2 is YENEEA. V was pared by 8 bases and J by 6 bases, with 9 bases of the junction left unmatched. The DNA for the CDR3 is TGTGCCAGCTCCCAGATAGCGGGAGGGGCCAATGAGCAGTTCTTC. Translated: CASSQIAGGANEQFF.

The chain has TRBV10-1 and TRBJ2-7; the match to TRBD1 covers 10 bases. J lost 2 bases, V lost 3 bases, and 13 bases had no gene match. The germline V gene encodes CDR1 WNHNN and CDR2 SYGVQD (reference sequence). This CDR3 spans 18 amino acids. The CDR3 protein is CASSEGVGYGTGAYEQYF. CDR3 DNA sequence: TGCGCCAGCAGTGAAGGAGTTGGATATGGGACAGGGGCCTACGAGCAGTACTTC.

This clone was recorded only once. The CDR3 loop reads CASSGINGNQPQHF. CDR3 nucleotide sequence: TGTGCCAGCAGTGGAATCAACGGGAATCAGCCCCAGCATTTT. The chain has TRBV6-6 and TRBJ1-5; no clear D. Trimming took 5 bases from V and 4 from J, leaving 12 bases between them. The germline CDR1 and CDR2 sequences are MNHNY and SVGAGI (reference sequence). The CDR3 is made up of 14 amino acids.

The V gene is TRBV4-1, the J gene TRBJ2-2; D is unclear. The CDR3 spans 12 residues. V was shortened by 1 base and J by 8 bases, with 5 bases between the two germline ends. Germline assignment: CDR1 MGHRA and CDR2 YSYEKL. The DNA for the CDR3 is TGCGCCAGCAGCCAAGTTGCAGGGGAGCTGTTTTTT. Translating it yields CASSQVAGELFF.

Comments on this clone: This sample also contains other DNA sequences that code for the same CDR3. The chain has TRBV6-6 and TRBJ1-2, with 7 positions matching TRBD1. V lost 0 bases to trimming and J lost 4 bases; unmatched junction nucleotides: 5. Per germline, CDR1 MNHNY and CDR2 SVGAGI (reference sequence). The CDR3 spans 15 residues. CDR3 coding DNA: TGTGCCAGCAGTTACTCGACAGGGCCATCCTATGGCTACACCTTC. This codes for CASSYSTGPSYGYTF.

The chain is built from TRBV29-1 and TRBJ2-2; D gene unclear. V gave up 4 bases and J gave up 6 bases, with 6 bases separating them. The CDR3 loop spans 11 amino acids. CDR1 and CDR2 (germline): SQVTM, ANQGSEA. The CDR3 spells CSVVLPGELFF. CDR3 nucleotide sequence: TGCAGCGTTGTATTACCCGGGGAGCTGTTTTTT.

The rearrangement joins TRBV7-3 to TRBJ2-7; a weak D match, TRBD2 (5 bases). CDR1 is SGHTA and CDR2 is FQGTGA in the germline V gene. Trimming left V 1 base short and J 1 base short, with 17 bases between. CDR3 length equals 17 residues. CDR3 in DNA: TGTGCCAGCAGCTTAAAATATGTCGAGCGGCCTTCCTACGAGCAGTACTTC. It encodes CASSLKYVERPSYEQYF.

V usage is TRBV5-1 and J usage is TRBJ2-2, with 14 bases matching TRBD2. The CDR3 runs 16 residues. Germline V CDR1 and CDR2: SGHRS, YFSETQ. J lost 6 bases, V lost 4 bases, and 5 bases had no gene match. This chain's CDR3 is CASSPGLAGVAGELFF. Written as DNA, the CDR3 is TGCGCCAGCAGCCCGGGACTAGCGGGAGTGGCCGGGGAGCTGTTTTTT.

The chain joins TRBV28 to TRBJ1-1; 9 bases agree with TRBD1. The ends lost 8 bases at V and 4 bases at J; junction bases unmatched: 11. Germline assignment: CDR1 MDHEN and CDR2 SYDVKM. CDR3 length equals 15 residues. The DNA of the CDR3 is TGTGCCAGCCAAGCCAAGGGACAGGGAATCACTGAAGCTTTCTTT. Protein: CASQAKGQGITEAFF.

This clone was seen once. The CDR3 DNA sequence: TGTGCCAGCGTTCTAGATACGCAGTATTTT. Amino acid sequence: CASVLDTQYF. V gene TRBV2 combines with J gene TRBJ2-3, with D unclear. The germline V gene has CDR1 SNHLY and CDR2 FYNNEI. The CDR3 contains 10 residues. The V gene lost 8 bases and the J gene lost 5 bases, with 5 bases spanning the gap.

V gene TRBV11-2 combines with J gene TRBJ2-7, with 11 positions matching TRBD2. Germline trimming cut 5 bases from V and 2 bases from J; bases unmatched to any gene: 11. Germline CDR1 is SGHAT and CDR2 is FQNNGV. The CDR3 loop spans 17 amino acids. The CDR3 loop is CASSHYSGRAAPYEQYF. The CDR3 DNA reads as TGTGCCAGCAGCCATTATAGCGGGAGGGCCGCCCCCTACGAGCAGTACTTC. The full variable domain, its missing parts supplied by reference TRBV11-2 and TRBJ2-7, is EAGVAQSPRYKIIEKRQSVAFWCNPISGHATLYWYQQILGQGPKLLIQFQNNGVVDDSQLPKDRFSAERLKGVDSTLKIQPAKLEDSAVYLCASSHYSGRAAPYEQYFGPGTRLTVT.

Details on this clone: The same CDR3 can be traced to other DNA sequences in this sample. The V gene is TRBV5-4, the J gene TRBJ2-3; TRBD1 matches 7 bases. The V gene's germline CDR1 is SGHNT and CDR2 YYREEE (reference sequence). The CDR3 runs to 12 residues. The junction had 1 base not matched to a gene; V was cut back by 4 bases and J by 5 bases. The CDR3 loop is CASSRDRDTQYF. The DNA for the CDR3 is TGTGCCAGCAGCCGGGACAGAGATACGCAGTATTTT.

V and J are TRBV2 and TRBJ2-7, with D possibly TRBD1 on 6 matching bases. The CDR3 loop spans 15 amino acids. V dropped 7 bases and J dropped 0 bases, with 16 bases sitting between them. CDR1 is SNHLY, CDR2 FYNNEI, per germline. CDR3 DNA: TGTGCCAGCATGCAGGACAGCTCCTCCTCCTACGAGCAGTACTTC. Residues: CASMQDSSSSYEQYF.

The rearrangement links TRBV2 to TRBJ2-3, with D possibly being TRBD2 (6 bases). In germline, CDR1 is SNHLY, CDR2 FYNNEI. V was cut by 6 bases and J by 6 bases, with 16 bases left in between. The CDR3 runs to 14 residues. The DNA of the CDR3 is TGTGCCAGCAGCCCCCTAGCGCAGAGCGATACGCAGTATTTT. Encoded protein: CASSPLAQSDTQYF. Full variable domain (outside the CDR3, taken from reference TRBV2 and TRBJ2-3): EPEVTQTPSHQVTQMGQEVILRCVPISNHLYFYWYRQILGQKVEFLVSFYNNEISEKSEIFDDQFSVERPDGSNFTLKIRSTKLEDSAMYFCASSPLAQSDTQYFGPGTRLTVL.